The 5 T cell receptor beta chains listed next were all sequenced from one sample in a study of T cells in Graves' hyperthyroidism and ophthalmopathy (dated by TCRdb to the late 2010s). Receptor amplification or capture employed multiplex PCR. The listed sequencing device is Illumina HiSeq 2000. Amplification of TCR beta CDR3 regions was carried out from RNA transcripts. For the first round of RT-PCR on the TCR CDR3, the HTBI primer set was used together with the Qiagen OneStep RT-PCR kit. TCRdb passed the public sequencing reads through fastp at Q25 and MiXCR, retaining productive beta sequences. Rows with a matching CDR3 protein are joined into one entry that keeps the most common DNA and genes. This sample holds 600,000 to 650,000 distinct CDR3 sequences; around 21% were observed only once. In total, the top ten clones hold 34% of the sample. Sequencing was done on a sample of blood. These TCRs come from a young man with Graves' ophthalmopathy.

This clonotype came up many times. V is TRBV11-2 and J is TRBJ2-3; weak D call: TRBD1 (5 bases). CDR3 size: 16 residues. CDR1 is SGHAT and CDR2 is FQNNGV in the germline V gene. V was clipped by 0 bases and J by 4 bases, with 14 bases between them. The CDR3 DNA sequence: TGTGCCAGCAGCTTAGAAGGGGCCGGCGGTGCAGATACGCAGTATTTT. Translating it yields CASSLEGAGGADTQYF.

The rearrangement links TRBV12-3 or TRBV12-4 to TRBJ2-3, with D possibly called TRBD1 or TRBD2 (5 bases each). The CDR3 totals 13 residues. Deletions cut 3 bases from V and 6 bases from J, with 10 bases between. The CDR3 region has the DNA TGTGCCAGCAGTTTTGGGGGAGTGGATACGCAGTATTTT. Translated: CASSFGGVDTQYF.

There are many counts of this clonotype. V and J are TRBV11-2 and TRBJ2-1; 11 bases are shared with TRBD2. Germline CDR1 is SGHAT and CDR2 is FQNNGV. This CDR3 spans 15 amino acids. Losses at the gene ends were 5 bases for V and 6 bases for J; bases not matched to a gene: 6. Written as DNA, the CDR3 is TGTGCCAGCAGCGTGACTAGCGGGGCCGGCAATGAGCAGTTCTTC. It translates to CASSVTSGAGNEQFF.

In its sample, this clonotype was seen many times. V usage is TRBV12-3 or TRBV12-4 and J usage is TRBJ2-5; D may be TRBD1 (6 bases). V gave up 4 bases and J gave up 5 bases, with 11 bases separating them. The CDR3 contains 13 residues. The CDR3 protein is CASSYTGRETQYF. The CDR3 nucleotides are TGTGCCAGCAGTTATACAGGGCGTGAGACCCAGTACTTC.

The CDR3 DNA reads TGTGCCAGCAGCCCACCGGGCAGCGGGAGCCCCGAGCAGTACTTC. This gives the protein CASSPPGSGSPEQYF. The chain carries TRBV27 and TRBJ2-7; 8 bases are a match to TRBD2. Germline lookup yields CDR1 MNHEY and CDR2 SMNVEV (reference sequence). This CDR3 comprises 15 residues. Trimming removed 6 bases from V and 6 bases from J; junction bases left unmatched: 13.